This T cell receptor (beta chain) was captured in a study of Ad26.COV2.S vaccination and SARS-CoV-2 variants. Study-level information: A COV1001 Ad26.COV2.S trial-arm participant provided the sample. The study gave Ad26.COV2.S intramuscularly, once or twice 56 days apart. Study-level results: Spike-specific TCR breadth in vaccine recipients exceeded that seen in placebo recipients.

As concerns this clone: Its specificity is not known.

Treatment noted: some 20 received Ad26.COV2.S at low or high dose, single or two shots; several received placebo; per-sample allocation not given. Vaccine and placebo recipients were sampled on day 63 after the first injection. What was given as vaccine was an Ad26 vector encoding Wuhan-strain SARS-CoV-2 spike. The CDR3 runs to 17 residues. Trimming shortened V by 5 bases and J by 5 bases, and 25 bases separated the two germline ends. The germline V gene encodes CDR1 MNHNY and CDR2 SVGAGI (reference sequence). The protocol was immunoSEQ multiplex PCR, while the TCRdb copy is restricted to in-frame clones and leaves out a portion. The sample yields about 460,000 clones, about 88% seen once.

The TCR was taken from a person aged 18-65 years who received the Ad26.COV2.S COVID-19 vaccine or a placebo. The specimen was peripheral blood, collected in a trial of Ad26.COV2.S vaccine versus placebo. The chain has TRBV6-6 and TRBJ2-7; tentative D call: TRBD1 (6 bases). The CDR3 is CASSLSPPDRPPNEQYF. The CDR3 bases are TGTGCCAGCAGTCTATCGCCCCCTGACAGGCCCCCCAACGAGCAGTACTTC.